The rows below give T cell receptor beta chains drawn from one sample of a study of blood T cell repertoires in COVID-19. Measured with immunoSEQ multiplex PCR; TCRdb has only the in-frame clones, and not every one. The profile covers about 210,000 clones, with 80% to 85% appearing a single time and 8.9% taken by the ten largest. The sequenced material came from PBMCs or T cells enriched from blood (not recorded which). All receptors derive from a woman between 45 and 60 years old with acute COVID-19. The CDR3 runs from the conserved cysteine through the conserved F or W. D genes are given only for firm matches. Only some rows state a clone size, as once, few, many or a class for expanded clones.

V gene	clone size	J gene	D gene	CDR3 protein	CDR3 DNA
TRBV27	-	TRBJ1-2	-	CASSPTLLGADRTWGYGYTF	TGTGCCAGCAGTCCTACCCTATTGGGGGCCGACCGAACCTGGGGCTATGGCTACACCTTC
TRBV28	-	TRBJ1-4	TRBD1	CASKTFPGTGNEKLFF	TGTGCCAGCAAAACTTTCCCCGGGACAGGGAATGAAAAACTGTTTTTT
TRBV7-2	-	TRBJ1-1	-	CASRTQGMNTEAFF	TGTGCCAGCCGGACACAGGGAATGAACACTGAAGCTTTCTTT
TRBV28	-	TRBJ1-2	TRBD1	CASSPGTGLFDRYGYTF	TGTGCCAGCAGTCCCGGGACAGGACTCTTCGATAGGTATGGCTACACCTTC
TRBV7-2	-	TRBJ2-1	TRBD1	CASSLGQGAYNEQFF	TGTGCCAGCAGCTTGGGACAGGGAGCCTACAATGAGCAGTTCTTC
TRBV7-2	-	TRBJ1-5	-	CAVARGRGNQPQHF	TGTGCCGTCGCGAGGGGGAGGGGTAATCAGCCCCAGCATTTT
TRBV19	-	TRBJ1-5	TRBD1	CASSMGPGGSQPQHF	TGTGCCAGTAGTATGGGACCAGGGGGCAGTCAGCCCCAGCATTTT
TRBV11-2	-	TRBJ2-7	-	CASSLVGVQSYEQYF	TGTGCCAGCAGCTTAGTCGGGGTTCAGTCCTACGAGCAGTACTTC
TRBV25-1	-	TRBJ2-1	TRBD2	CASKQAGEYNEQFF	TGTGCCAGCAAACAAGCGGGGGAGTACAATGAGCAGTTCTTC
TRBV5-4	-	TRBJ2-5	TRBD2	CASSLETSGRGRETQYF	TGTGCCAGCAGCTTGGAGACTAGCGGGAGGGGTAGAGAGACCCAGTACTTC
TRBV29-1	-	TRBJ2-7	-	CSVSGGLGGGPYEQYF	TGCAGCGTTTCTGGGGGGCTGGGCGGGGGACCCTACGAGCAGTACTTC
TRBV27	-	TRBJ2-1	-	CASSSPPSEQFF	TGTGCCAGCAGTTCGCCCCCTAGTGAACAGTTCTTC
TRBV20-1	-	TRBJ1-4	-	CSAQNEKLFF	TGCAGTGCTCAGAATGAAAAACTGTTTTTT
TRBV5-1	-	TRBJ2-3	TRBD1	CASRAGGGSDTQYF	TGCGCCAGCAGGGCAGGGGGCGGGTCAGATACGCAGTATTTT
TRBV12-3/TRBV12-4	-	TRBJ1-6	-	CASSSDINSPLHF	TGTGCCAGCAGTTCGGACATCAATTCACCCCTCCACTTT
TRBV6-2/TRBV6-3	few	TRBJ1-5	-	CASSLIPGNSQPQHF	TGTGCCAGCAGTTTAATCCCGGGAAATTCTCAGCCCCAGCATTTT
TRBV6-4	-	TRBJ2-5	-	CASSAPRLVGETQYF	TGTGCCAGCAGTGCCCCACGACTAGTAGGCGAGACCCAGTACTTC
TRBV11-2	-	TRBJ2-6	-	CASSLGGGRSGANVLTF	TGTGCCAGCAGCTTAGGTGGAGGCCGCTCTGGGGCCAACGTCCTGACTTTC
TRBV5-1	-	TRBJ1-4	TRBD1	CASSFTGGEKLFF	TGCGCCAGCAGCTTCACAGGGGGTGAAAAACTGTTTTTT
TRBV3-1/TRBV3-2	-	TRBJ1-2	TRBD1	CASRTTGESYGYTF	TGTGCCAGCAGGACAACAGGGGAGAGCTATGGCTACACCTTC
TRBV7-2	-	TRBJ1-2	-	CASSPRLGGSYGYTF	TGTGCCAGCAGCCCCCGTTTAGGGGGAAGCTATGGCTACACCTTC
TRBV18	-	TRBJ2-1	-	CASSPAGSYNEQFF	TGTGCCAGCTCACCAGCAGGGTCCTACAATGAGCAGTTCTTC
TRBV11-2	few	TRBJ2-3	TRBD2	CASSLEPGLAITDTQYF	TGTGCCAGCAGCTTAGAACCGGGACTAGCGATCACAGATACGCAGTATTTT
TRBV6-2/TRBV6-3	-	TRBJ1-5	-	CASSLLGPGSHQPQHF	TGTGCCAGCAGCCTCCTTGGGCCAGGGTCCCATCAGCCCCAGCATTTT
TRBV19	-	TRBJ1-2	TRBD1	CASSPQGWGYTF	TGTGCCAGTAGTCCACAGGGGTGGGGCTACACCTTC
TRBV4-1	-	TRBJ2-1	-	CASRKGHPGDEQFF	TGCGCCAGCCGTAAGGGACACCCCGGGGATGAGCAGTTCTTC
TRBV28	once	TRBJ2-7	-	CASMSRGPNYEQYF	TGTGCCAGCATGTCTAGGGGCCCTAACTACGAGCAGTACTTC
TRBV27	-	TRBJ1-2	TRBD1	CASSLDTRGIYGYTF	TGTGCCAGCAGTTTGGACACCAGGGGGATCTATGGCTACACCTTC
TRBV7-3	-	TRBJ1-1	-	CASSTQGNTEAFF	TGTGCCAGCAGCACCCAGGGCAACACTGAAGCTTTCTTT
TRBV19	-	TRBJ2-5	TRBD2	CASSKTSGGAGGETQYF	TGTGCCAGTAGTAAGACTAGCGGGGGGGCCGGGGGAGAGACCCAGTACTTC
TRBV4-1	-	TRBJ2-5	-	CASSRGPRETQYF	TGCGCCAGCAGCCGGGGGCCCCGAGAGACCCAGTACTTC
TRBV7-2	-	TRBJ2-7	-	CASSSSGVITYEQYF	TGTGCCAGCAGCTCCTCGGGGGTAATCACCTACGAGCAGTACTTC